This TCR beta chain comes out of a study of T cell responses to AZD1222 COVID-19 vaccine. The method was immunoSEQ multiplex PCR; TCRdb's version includes in-frame clones alone and lacks a portion of them. The sample includes some 170,000 clones, 90% to 95% of them seen just once. Findings and limits, study-wide: With dominance at 160-218 and 743-854, vaccine-associated CD4 TCRs spanned spike.

To note about this clone: Its antigen is as yet unknown.

CDR1 is SQVTM and CDR2 is ANQGSEA in the germline V gene. This CDR3 region has 18 residues. After removal of 4 bases from V and 2 bases from J, the junction contained 16 bases not matched to a gene. Sequences were derived from peripheral blood, sampled on day 0 of AZD1222 vaccination. This receptor was obtained from an adult in good health. The V and J genes are TRBV29-1 and TRBJ2-3, with 9 nucleotides matching TRBD2. The CDR3: CSVGVLAGTPGSTDTQYF. CDR3 coding DNA: TGCAGCGTTGGTGTGCTAGCGGGAACCCCTGGATCCACAGATACGCAGTATTTT.